This T cell receptor (beta chain) emerged from a study of CD8 T cells in Susac syndrome. Points from the study as a whole: Individuals included in the TCR sequencing and HLA analysis were acknowledged by the study to be relatively few in number.

After extraction with the RNeasy kit, roughly 0.45 to 1 ug of the RNA was reverse transcribed using random hexamers. The TCR beta CDR3 was amplified by immunoSEQ multiplex PCR across 54 Vbeta, 13 Jbeta. Each CDR3 protein gets one entry after TCRdb re-called the immunoSEQ multiplex PCR reads with MiXCR. There are a few hundred thousand distinct CDR3 sequences in the sample; 95% occur only once, and 0.095% lies in the top ten. This clonotype came up once. Its antigen is unidentified. TCR beta from blood CD8+ and CD4+ T cells was sequenced. The study used treatment-naive patients who had stable or active relapsing-remitting disease as multiple sclerosis controls. The TCR sequence derives from a human donor with multiple sclerosis. Sequenced input: CD4+ T cells from PBMCs.

Written as DNA, the CDR3 is TGTGCCAGCAGTTTAGCGCGGGTCACATTGGGGGAAAGCAATCAGCCCCAGCATTTT. It specifies CASSLARVTLGESNQPQHF. The rearrangement joins TRBV12-3 or TRBV12-4 to TRBJ1-5; D perhaps matches TRBD1 (5 bases). V gave up 0 bases and J gave up 1 base, with 19 bases separating them. The CDR3 totals 19 residues.